This T cell receptor beta chain was retrieved from a study of CD8+CD57+ T cells in acquired aplastic anemia. Trimming cost V 3 bases and J 2 bases; bases outside gene matches: 5. Germline V gene lookup returns CDR1 SGHTA and CDR2 FQGNSA. This CDR3 is built from 15 residues. Details on this clonotype: Its antigen is undetermined.

Study outcomes and limitations: Over 25 shared CD8+ CDR3s appeared highly expressed within patients' immunodominant clones. A significant difference in CD8+ Simpson's diversity between patients and controls was not found.

Patients sequenced had flow cytometry evidence of CD8+CD57+ cell expansion. The template for TCR beta VDJ and CDR3 sequence profiling was genomic DNA. From the reads, TCRdb called clonotypes with MiXCR, one entry per CDR3 protein. The sample has under 250,000 distinct CDR3 sequences, more than 55% seen once. The sequenced sample was sorted CD4+, CD8+, or CD8+CD57+ T cells (not recorded which) from PBMCs. The chain carries TRBV7-2 and TRBJ2-3; 7 bases map to TRBD2. The TCR comes from a human donor with aplastic anemia. CDR3: CASSFLAGDTDTQYF. The CDR3 DNA reads as TGTGCCAGCAGCTTCTTGGCGGGGGACACAGATACGCAGTATTTT.